This TCR beta chain was documented in a study of T cell repertoires in cytomegalovirus infection. Study background: Public TCR beta signatures indicated both CMV infection and matching HLA type. Findings and caveats of the study: The response measured ex vivo was dominated by TCR beta clonotypes (HLA-C-restricted and CMV-specific).

TCRdb fed the reads into MiXCR, producing one record per CDR3 protein. Of 500,000 or so distinct CDR3 sequences in the sample, approximately 15% were seen once. As concerns this clonotype: Antigen specificity is unknown.

The clonotype originates from a human donor in good health (CMV status not recorded). Some clones in this sample may be carry-over from other donors' samples. The sample consisted of CD8+ T cells from PBMCs.

The CDR3 here is CASSLSSQGADGYTF. The CDR3 DNA sequence: TGTGCCAGCAGTTTATCGTCTCAGGGGGCTGATGGCTACACCTTC. V is TRBV27 and J is TRBJ1-2, with 8 bases identical to TRBD1. CDR1 and CDR2 (germline): MNHEY, SMNVEV (reference sequence). The CDR3 spans 15 residues. The junction had 6 bases not matched to a gene; V was cut back by 0 bases and J by 6 bases.